The 9 T cell receptor beta chains in this list originate from one sample, sequenced in a study of immune evolution from preneoplasia to lung adenocarcinoma. The data were produced by immunoSEQ multiplex PCR, yet TCRdb's version contains in-frame clones alone and is incomplete. This table holds 2,500 or so clones, roughly two fifths found once. Sequencing was carried out using FFPE adjacent normal lung tissue. These receptors came from a person between 60 and 79 years old with lung adenocarcinoma.

The chain employs TRBV2 and TRBJ2-7, with 9 bases fitting TRBD1. The trim removed 7 bases at V and 3 bases at J, leaving 4 bases unmatched. Germline CDR1 is SNHLY and CDR2 is FYNNEI. The CDR3 consists of 13 residues. The CDR3 is CASMDRGNYEQYF. CDR3 DNA sequence: TGTGCCAGCATGGACAGGGGTAACTACGAGCAGTACTTC.

Comments on this clone: One junction end does not reproduce the germline sequence, and a read error may be involved. The gene calls are TRBV7-7 and TRBJ2-3; TRBD1 might be the D (6 bases). From germline, CDR1 is SSHAT and CDR2 FNYEAQ (reference sequence). This CDR3 is built from 13 residues. The CDR3 loop reads CASSPGAGDTQYF. As DNA, the CDR3 is TGTGCTAGCAGCCCAGGGGCAGGGGATACGCAGTATTTT.

The genes are TRBV4-1 and TRBJ1-4, with D unresolved. V lost 0 bases to trimming and J lost 5 bases, with 10 bases between them. This CDR3 has 15 residues. CDR1 is MGHRA, CDR2 YSYEKL, per germline. The chain's CDR3 is CASSQERRPNEKLFF. The DNA for the CDR3 is TGCGCCAGCAGCCAAGAACGCCGGCCGAATGAAAAACTGTTTTTT.

The rearrangement joins TRBV29-1 to TRBJ2-3; D unclear. Germline V gene sequence: CDR1 SQVTM, CDR2 ANQGSEA. Trimming cost V 3 bases and J 0 bases, with 25 bases left between them. The CDR3 has 19 amino acids. CDR3 DNA: TGCAGCGTTGACCCCTGGGCGCTTGTAGGCGGAATTAGCACAGATACGCAGTATTTT. It encodes CSVDPWALVGGISTDTQYF.

The table lists this clone with a few counts. V and J are TRBV4-2 and TRBJ1-1; TRBD1 agrees at 8 bases. V shed 4 bases and J 3 bases; nucleotides not matched to a gene: 10. The CDR3 is 16 amino acids. Germline assignment: CDR1 LGHNA and CDR2 YNFKEQ. CDR3 DNA: TGTGCCAGCAGCCTTGGACAGGGCGAAGGGGACACTGAAGCTTTCTTT. Translated, it gives CASSLGQGEGDTEAFF.

This chain joins TRBV7-3 and TRBJ2-2, with TRBD2 matching over 12 bases. CDR1 is SGHTA, CDR2 FQGTGA, per germline. V lost 5 bases and J lost 5; bases outside the gene matches: 9. The CDR3 totals 17 residues. Here the CDR3 DNA reads TGTGCCAGCAGCCCGATCCCGGGACTAGCGGGTACCGGGGAGCTGTTTTTT. As protein: CASSPIPGLAGTGELFF.

This clone was counted between two and nine times. V and J are TRBV4-1 and TRBJ2-7; D is undetermined. The CDR3 totals 14 residues. V gave up 1 base and J gave up 7 bases, with 14 bases separating them. Germline values: CDR1 MGHRA, CDR2 YSYEKL. In nucleotides, the CDR3 is TGCGCCAGCAGCCAAGTTTTCGCGACGAGTGAGCAGTACTTC. Its protein is CASSQVFATSEQYF.

The count of this clone is one. The chain combines TRBV27 with TRBJ2-5, with 7 bases aligning to TRBD1. The CDR3 length is 14 residues. With V trimmed by 3 bases and J by 7 bases, 8 bases remained unmatched. Germline V gene data show CDR1 as MNHEY and CDR2 as SMNVEV (reference sequence). As DNA, the CDR3 is TGTGCCAGCAGTTTCACCGGGACAGAGCGGACCCAGTACTTC. Its protein product is CASSFTGTERTQYF.

This clone has a handful of counts. The CDR3 sequence: CATKDSSLSGELFF. The CDR3 region has the DNA TGTGCCACAAAGGACAGTTCCCTGTCCGGGGAGCTGTTTTTT. The J gene is TRBJ2-2, the V gene TRBV6-5; TRBD1 might be the D (6 bases). V was shortened by 10 bases and J by 6 bases, with 18 bases between the two germline ends. This CDR3 has 14 amino acids. The germline gives CDR1 MNHEY, CDR2 SVGAGI.